This T cell receptor beta chain appears in the sequencing data of a study of radiation and T cells in renal cell carcinoma. Study-level results: Top tumor clonotypes rose in blood 2 weeks post-radiation, then contracted. Irradiated tumors had higher TCR clonality than control tumors.

Per germline, CDR1 LGHNA and CDR2 YNFKEQ. The length of the CDR3 is 16 residues. V shed 3 bases and J shed 0 bases, with 14 bases lying between them. On this clone: The antigen is unknown.

Repertoires were generated with immunoSEQ multiplex PCR, while TCRdb's copy carries only in-frame clones and drops some. Found here are thousands of clones, less than 65% of them singletons; the top ten hold more than 45%. Documented treatment: 15 Gy SBRT to primary tumor, nephrectomy 4 weeks later. Nephrectomy followed 15 Gy stereotactic body radiation by 4 weeks. This renal cell carcinoma was of the clear cell type. This sequence joins TRBV4-2 and TRBJ1-1, with D maybe TRBD1 (6 bases). This receptor was obtained from a man in his sixties with renal cell carcinoma. The input for sequencing was tumor tissue, taken from a patient whose treatment included radiotherapy and nephrectomy. CDR3 bases: TGTGCCAGCAGCCAGAGGACAGCCCCAATGAACACTGAAGCTTTCTTT. This codes for CASSQRTAPMNTEAFF.